These T cell receptor beta chains were read from a single sample in a study of T cells expressing NK-cell markers. TCRdb reanalyzed the 5' RACE reads, giving one entry per CDR3 protein sequence and no DNA. Its clone listing holds 350,000 to 500,000 distinct CDR3 sequences. Input material: blood T cells: a sorted CD56 or NKG2C T cell subset, CD4+ or CD8+ T cells, or bulk PBMC T cells (not recorded which). The receptors stem from a woman between 18 and 75 years old in good health. Both conserved end residues are part of each CDR3.

j_gene: TRBJ1-1
v_gene: TRBV15
CDR3aa: CATSRRQANTEAFF

j_gene: TRBJ2-5
v_gene: TRBV5-1
CDR3aa: CASSYWTRTGTQYF

j_gene: TRBJ1-6
v_gene: TRBV6-2/TRBV6-3
CDR3aa: CASGLPNSPLHF

j_gene: TRBJ2-6
v_gene: TRBV29-1
CDR3aa: CSAAGAGGANVLTF

j_gene: TRBJ1-2
v_gene: TRBV12-3/TRBV12-4
CDR3aa: CASSFSRGYTF

j_gene: TRBJ2-5
v_gene: TRBV11-2
CDR3aa: CASSLQPTQETQYF

j_gene: TRBJ2-5
v_gene: TRBV6-2/TRBV6-3
CDR3aa: CASSYGRDNKETQYF

j_gene: TRBJ2-3
v_gene: TRBV4-1
CDR3aa: CASSQGWSGVTDTQYF

j_gene: TRBJ2-7
v_gene: TRBV27
CDR3aa: CASSEREGYEQYF

j_gene: TRBJ2-5
v_gene: TRBV20-1
CDR3aa: CSGGATSGNLETQYF

j_gene: TRBJ1-5
v_gene: TRBV30
CDR3aa: CAWSPAFGQPQHF

j_gene: TRBJ2-3
v_gene: TRBV6-1
CDR3aa: CASSDRARTDTQYF

j_gene: TRBJ2-1
v_gene: TRBV18
CDR3aa: CASSPSRELYNEQFF